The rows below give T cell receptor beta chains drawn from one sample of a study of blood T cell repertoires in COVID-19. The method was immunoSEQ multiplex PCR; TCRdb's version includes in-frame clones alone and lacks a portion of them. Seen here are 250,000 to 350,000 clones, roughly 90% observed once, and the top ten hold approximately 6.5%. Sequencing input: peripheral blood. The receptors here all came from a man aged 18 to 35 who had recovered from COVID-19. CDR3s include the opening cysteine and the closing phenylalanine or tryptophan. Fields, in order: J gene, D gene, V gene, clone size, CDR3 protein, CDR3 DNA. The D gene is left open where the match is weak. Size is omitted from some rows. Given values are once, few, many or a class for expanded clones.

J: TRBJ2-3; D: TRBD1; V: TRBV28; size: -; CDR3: CASNRGDRGRRDTQYF; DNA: TGTGCCAGCAACCGGGGGGACAGGGGTCGACGAGATACGCAGTATTTT
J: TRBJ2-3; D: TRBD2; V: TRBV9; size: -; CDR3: CASSAQGLAGATDTQYF; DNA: TGTGCCAGCAGTGCCCAGGGACTAGCGGGGGCAACAGATACGCAGTATTTT
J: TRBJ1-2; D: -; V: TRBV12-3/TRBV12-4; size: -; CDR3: CASSLSTVENTF; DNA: TGTGCCAGCAGTCTTTCGACAGTTGAAAACACCTTC
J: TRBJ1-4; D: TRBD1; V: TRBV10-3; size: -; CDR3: CAISDGQGLEKLFF; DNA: TGTGCCATCAGTGATGGACAGGGGTTAGAAAAACTGTTTTTT
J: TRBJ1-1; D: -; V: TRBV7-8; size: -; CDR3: CASSLARNTEAFF; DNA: TGTGCCAGCAGCTTAGCGCGGAACACTGAAGCTTTCTTT
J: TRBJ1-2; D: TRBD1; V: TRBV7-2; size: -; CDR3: CASSLGQGGYGYTF; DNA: TGTGCCAGCAGCTTAGGACAGGGCGGCTATGGCTATACCTTC
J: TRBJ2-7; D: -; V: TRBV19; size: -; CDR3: CASTPQGSLSPSYEQYF; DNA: TGTGCCAGTACTCCCCAGGGGTCGCTTTCCCCCTCCTACGAGCAGTACTTC
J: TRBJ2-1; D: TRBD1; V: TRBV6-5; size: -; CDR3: CASSLQGGSYNEQFF; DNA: TGTGCCAGCAGTCTACAGGGGGGTTCCTACAATGAGCAGTTCTTC
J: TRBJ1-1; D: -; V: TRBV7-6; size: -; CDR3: CASSLDSNTEAFF; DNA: TGTGCCAGCAGCTTGGACAGTAACACTGAAGCTTTCTTT
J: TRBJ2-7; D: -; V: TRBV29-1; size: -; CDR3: CSVEFRYEQYF; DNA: TGCAGCGTTGAATTCCGCTACGAGCAGTACTTC
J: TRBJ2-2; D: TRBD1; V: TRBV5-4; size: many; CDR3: CASSLGQGTNTGELFF; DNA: TGTGCCAGCAGCTTGGGACAGGGGACGAACACCGGGGAGCTGTTTTTT
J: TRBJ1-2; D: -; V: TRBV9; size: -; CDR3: CASSVERGRGTYGYTF; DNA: TGTGCCAGCAGCGTAGAGAGGGGACGGGGGACCTATGGCTACACCTTC
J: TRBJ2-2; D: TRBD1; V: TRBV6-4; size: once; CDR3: CASSEQGNTNTGELFF; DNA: TGTGCCAGCAGCGAACAGGGGAACACGAACACCGGGGAGCTGTTTTTT
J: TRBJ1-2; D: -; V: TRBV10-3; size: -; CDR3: CAISESQGNYGYTF; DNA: TGTGCCATCAGTGAGTCGCAGGGAAACTATGGCTACACCTTC
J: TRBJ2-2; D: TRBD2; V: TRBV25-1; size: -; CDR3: CASSTRTSGRIGELFF; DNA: TGTGCCAGCAGTACCCGGACTAGCGGGAGAATCGGGGAGCTGTTTTTT
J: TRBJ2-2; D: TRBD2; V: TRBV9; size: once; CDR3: CASSATGLAGPRGTGELFF; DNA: TGTGCCAGCAGCGCCACAGGACTAGCGGGGCCCCGGGGCACCGGGGAGCTGTTTTTT
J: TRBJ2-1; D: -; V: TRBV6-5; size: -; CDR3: CASSYLEGWDEQFF; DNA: TGTGCCAGCAGTTACTTGGAGGGGTGGGATGAGCAGTTCTTC
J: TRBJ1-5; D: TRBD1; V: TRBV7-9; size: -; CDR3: CASSYRGDGQPQHF; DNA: TGTGCCAGCAGCTACAGGGGGGACGGTCAGCCCCAGCATTTT
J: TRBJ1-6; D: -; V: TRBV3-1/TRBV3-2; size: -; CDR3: CASSQDPGGPWNSPLHF; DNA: TGTGCCAGCAGCCAAGATCCCGGGGGGCCGTGGAATTCACCCCTCCACTTT
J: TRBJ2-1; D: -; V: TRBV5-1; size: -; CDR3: CASSLGLVNEQFF; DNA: TGCGCCAGCAGCTTGGGACTAGTGAATGAGCAGTTCTTC
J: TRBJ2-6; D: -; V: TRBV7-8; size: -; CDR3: CASSFVRDSGANVLTF; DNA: TGTGCCAGCAGCTTCGTACGGGACTCTGGGGCCAACGTCCTGACTTTC
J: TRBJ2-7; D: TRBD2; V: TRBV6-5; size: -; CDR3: CASSRTGTSGGKQYF; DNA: TGTGCCAGCAGTCGCACCGGGACTAGCGGGGGGAAGCAGTACTTC
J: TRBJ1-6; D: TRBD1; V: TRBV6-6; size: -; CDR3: CASSRVDRDNSPLHF; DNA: TGTGCCAGCAGTAGAGTGGACAGGGATAATTCACCCCTCCACTTT
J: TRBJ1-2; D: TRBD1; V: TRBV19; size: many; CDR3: CASSIGTGGGYTF; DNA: TGTGCCAGTAGTATAGGCACAGGGGGTGGCTACACCTTC
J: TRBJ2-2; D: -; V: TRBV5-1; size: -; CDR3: CASSSQDFTGELFF; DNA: TGCGCCAGCAGCTCTCAAGACTTCACCGGGGAGCTGTTTTTT
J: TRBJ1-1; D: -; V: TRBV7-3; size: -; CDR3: CASSLTVNTEAFF; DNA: TGTGCCAGCAGTCTGACAGTGAACACTGAAGCTTTCTTT
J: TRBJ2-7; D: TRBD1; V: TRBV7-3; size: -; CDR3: CASSSPGQGYEQYF; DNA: TGTGCCAGCAGCTCTCCGGGACAGGGCTACGAGCAGTACTTC
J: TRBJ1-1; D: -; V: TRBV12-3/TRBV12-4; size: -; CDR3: CASSGGLTEAFF; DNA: TGTGCCTCCTCCGGGGGGCTCACTGAAGCTTTCTTT
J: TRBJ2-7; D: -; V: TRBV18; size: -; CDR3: CASSPGVEGEQYF; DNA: TGTGCCAGCTCACCAGGGGTAGAGGGCGAGCAGTACTTC
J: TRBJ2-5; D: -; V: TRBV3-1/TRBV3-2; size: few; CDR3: CASSQVKETQYF; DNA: TGTGCCAGCAGCCAAGTAAAAGAGACCCAGTACTTC
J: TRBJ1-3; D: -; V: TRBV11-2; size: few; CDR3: CASSFSGNTIYF; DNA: TGTGCCAGCAGCTTTAGTGGAAACACCATATATTTT
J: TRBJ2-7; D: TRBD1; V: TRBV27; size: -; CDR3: CASSSPGQERYEQYF; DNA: TGTGCCAGCAGTTCTCCGGGACAGGAGAGATACGAGCAGTACTTC
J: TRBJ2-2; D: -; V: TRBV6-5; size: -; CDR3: CASSYSGGADGELFF; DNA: TGTGCCAGCAGTTACTCTGGGGGGGCGGACGGGGAGCTGTTTTTT
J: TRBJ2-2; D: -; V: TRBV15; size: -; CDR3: CATSRGGDTGELFF; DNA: TGTGCCACCAGCAGAGGCGGGGACACCGGGGAGCTGTTTTTT
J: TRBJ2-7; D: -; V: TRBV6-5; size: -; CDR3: CASNDYFYEQYF; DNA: TGTGCCAGCAACGACTACTTCTACGAGCAGTACTTC
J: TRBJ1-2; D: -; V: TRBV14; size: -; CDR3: CASSRGGSYGYTF; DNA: TGTGCCAGCAGCCGGGGGGGAAGCTATGGCTACACCTTC
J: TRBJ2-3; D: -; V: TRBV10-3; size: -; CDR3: CAISEPPGATDTQYF; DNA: TGTGCCATCAGTGAGCCCCCGGGAGCCACAGATACGCAGTATTTT
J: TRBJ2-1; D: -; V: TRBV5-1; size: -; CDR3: CASSLGRGRYNEQFF; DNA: TGCGCCAGCAGCTTGGGTAGGGGGAGATACAATGAGCAGTTCTTC
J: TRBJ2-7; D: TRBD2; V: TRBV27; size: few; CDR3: CASSRTSGRSYEQYF; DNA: TGTGCCAGCAGTAGAACTAGCGGGAGGTCCTACGAGCAGTACTTC
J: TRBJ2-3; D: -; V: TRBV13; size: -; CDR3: CASSWSLRNTDTQYF; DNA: TGTGCCAGCTCATGGAGCCTACGTAACACAGATACGCAGTATTTT
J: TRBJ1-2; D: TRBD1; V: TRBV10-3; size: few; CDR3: CAISRDRDGYTF; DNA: TGTGCCATCAGCCGGGACAGGGATGGCTACACCTTC